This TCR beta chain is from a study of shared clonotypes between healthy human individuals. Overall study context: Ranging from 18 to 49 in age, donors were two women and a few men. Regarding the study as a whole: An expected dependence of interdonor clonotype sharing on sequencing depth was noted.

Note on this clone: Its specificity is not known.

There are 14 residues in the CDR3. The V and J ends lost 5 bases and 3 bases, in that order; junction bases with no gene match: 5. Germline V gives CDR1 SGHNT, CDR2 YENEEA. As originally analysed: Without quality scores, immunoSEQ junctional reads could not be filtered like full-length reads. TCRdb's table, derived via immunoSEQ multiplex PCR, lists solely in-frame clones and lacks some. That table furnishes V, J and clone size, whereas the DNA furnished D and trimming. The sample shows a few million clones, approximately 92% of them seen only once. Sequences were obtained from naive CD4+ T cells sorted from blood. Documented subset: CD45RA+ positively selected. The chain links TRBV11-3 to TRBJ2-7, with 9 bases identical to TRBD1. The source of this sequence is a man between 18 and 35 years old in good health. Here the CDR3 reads CASSGGTGNYEQYF. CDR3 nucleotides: TGTGCCAGCAGCGGAGGGACAGGGAACTACGAGCAGTACTTC. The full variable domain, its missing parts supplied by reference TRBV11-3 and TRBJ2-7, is EAGVVQSPRYKIIEKKQPVAFWCNPISGHNTLYWYLQNLGQGPELLIRYENEEAVDDSQLPKDRFSAERLKGVDSTLKIQPAELGDSAVYLCASSGGTGNYEQYFGPGTRLTVT.